These T cell receptor beta chains were read from a single sample in a study of T cells expressing NK-cell markers. TCRdb re-called the 5' RACE reads and gives one entry per CDR3 protein, without DNA. In all, the sample yields about 460,000 distinct CDR3 sequences. Sequenced input: blood T cells: a sorted CD56 or NKG2C T cell subset, CD4+ or CD8+ T cells, or bulk PBMC T cells (not recorded which). The source of these receptors is a woman between 50 and 59 years old in good health. The CDR3 runs from the conserved cysteine through the conserved F or W.

V,J,CDR3
TRBV9,TRBJ2-7,CASSVAPGVSEQYF
TRBV29-1,TRBJ2-4,CSVEGQIDLAKNIQYF
TRBV20-1,TRBJ2-5,CSAKGDGRGETQYF
TRBV7-9,TRBJ2-5,CASSLDGTYQETQYF
TRBV24-1,TRBJ2-1,CATSDPTRQMHEQFF
TRBV12-3/TRBV12-4,TRBJ1-3,CASSFRSVSRSSGNTIYF
TRBV29-1,TRBJ2-1,CSVYRQHYNEQFF
TRBV20-1,TRBJ2-1,CSARGTSGLRNEQFF
TRBV20-1,TRBJ2-7,CSARSLAGAPHEQYF
TRBV6-6,TRBJ2-3,CASSYGGLHTDTQYF
TRBV5-1,TRBJ2-7,CASSLGTGAGGEQYF
TRBV11-3,TRBJ2-2,CASRPGAGGGAGELFF
TRBV29-1,TRBJ1-1,CSASPSGTNTEAFF
TRBV4-1,TRBJ2-5,CASSQGGLAGGPKTQYF
TRBV29-1,TRBJ2-3,CSVEYTPDTQYF
TRBV4-1,TRBJ2-1,CASSQIVGQRVYNEQFF
TRBV29-1,TRBJ1-1,CSVSDLFEAFF
TRBV5-1,TRBJ2-1,CASRQRESYNEQFF